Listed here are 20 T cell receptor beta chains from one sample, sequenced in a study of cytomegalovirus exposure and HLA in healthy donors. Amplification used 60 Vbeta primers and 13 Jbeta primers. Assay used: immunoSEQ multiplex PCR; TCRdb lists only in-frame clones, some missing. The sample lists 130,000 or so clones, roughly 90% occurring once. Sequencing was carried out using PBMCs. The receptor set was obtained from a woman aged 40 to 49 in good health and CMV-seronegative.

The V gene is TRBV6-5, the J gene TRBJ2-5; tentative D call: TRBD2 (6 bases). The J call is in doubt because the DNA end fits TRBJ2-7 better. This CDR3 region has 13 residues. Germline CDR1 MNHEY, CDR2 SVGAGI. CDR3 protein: CASRMGGSYEQYF. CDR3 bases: TGTGCCAGCAGGATGGGGGGATCCTACGAGCAGTACTTC.

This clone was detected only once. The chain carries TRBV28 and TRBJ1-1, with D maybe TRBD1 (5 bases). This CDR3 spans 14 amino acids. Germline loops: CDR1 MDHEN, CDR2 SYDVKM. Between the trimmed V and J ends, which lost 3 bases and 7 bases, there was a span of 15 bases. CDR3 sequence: CASSLGGKRGEAFF. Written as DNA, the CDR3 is TGTGCCAGCAGTTTGGGGGGTAAAAGAGGTGAAGCTTTCTTT. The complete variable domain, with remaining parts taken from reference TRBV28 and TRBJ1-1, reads DVKVTQSSRYLVKRTGEKVFLECVQDMDHENMFWYRQDPGLGLRLIYFSYDVKMKEKGDIPEGYSVSREKKERFSLILESASTNQTSMYLCASSLGGKRGEAFFGQGTRLTVV.

The DNA for the CDR3 is TGTGCCAGTAGTAACAGGGGGCTCTACGAGCAGTACTTC. Protein product: CASSNRGLYEQYF. V and J are TRBV19 and TRBJ2-5, with TRBD1 identical over 9 bases. The end of the DNA fits TRBJ2-7 better, so the J call may be wrong. This CDR3 has 13 amino acids. The germline CDR1 and CDR2 sequences are LNHDA and SQIVND (reference sequence).

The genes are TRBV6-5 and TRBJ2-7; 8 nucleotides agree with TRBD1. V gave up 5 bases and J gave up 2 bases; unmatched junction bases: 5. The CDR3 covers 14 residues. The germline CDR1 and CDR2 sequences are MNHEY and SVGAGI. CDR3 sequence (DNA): TGTGCCAGCAGTCCAGACAGGGGACCCTACGAGCAGTACTTC. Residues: CASSPDRGPYEQYF.

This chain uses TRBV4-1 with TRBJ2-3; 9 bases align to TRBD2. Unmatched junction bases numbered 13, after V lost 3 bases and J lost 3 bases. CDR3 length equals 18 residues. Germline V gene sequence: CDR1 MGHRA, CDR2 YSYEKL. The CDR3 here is CASSQLRGRALGTDTQYF. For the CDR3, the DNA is TGCGCCAGCAGCCAGCTGCGCGGGAGGGCCTTAGGGACAGATACGCAGTATTTT.

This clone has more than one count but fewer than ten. CDR3: CASSLRQGYEQYF. The CDR3 DNA sequence: TGTGCCAGCAGCTTGCGGCAGGGTTACGAGCAGTACTTC. The rearrangement links TRBV5-4 to TRBJ2-7; perhaps TRBD1 as D (5 bases). The V end was cut by 1 base, the J end by 4 bases, with 9 bases between. The CDR3 totals 13 residues. The V gene's germline CDR1 is SGHNT and CDR2 YYREEE (reference sequence).

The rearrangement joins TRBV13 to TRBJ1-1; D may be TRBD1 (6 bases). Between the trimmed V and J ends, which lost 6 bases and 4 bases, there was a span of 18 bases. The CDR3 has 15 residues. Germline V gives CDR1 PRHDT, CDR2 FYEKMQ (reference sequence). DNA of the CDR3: TGTGCCAGCAGTCCAGGTGGGGGCAGAGGCACTGAAGCTTTCTTT. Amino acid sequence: CASSPGGGRGTEAFF.

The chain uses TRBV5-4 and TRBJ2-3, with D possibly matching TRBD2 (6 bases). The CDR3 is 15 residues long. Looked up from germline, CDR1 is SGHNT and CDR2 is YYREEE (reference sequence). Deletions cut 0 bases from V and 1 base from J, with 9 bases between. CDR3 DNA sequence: TGTGCCAGCAGCTTGGGCGGGAAGGGCACAGATACGCAGTATTTT. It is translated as CASSLGGKGTDTQYF.

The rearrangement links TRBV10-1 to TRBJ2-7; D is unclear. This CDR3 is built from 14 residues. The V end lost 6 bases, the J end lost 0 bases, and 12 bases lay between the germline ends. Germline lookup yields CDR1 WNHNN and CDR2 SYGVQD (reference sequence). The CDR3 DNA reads TGCGCCAGCAGCCCTCGGAGTAGCTCCTACGAGCAGTACTTC. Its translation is CASSPRSSSYEQYF.

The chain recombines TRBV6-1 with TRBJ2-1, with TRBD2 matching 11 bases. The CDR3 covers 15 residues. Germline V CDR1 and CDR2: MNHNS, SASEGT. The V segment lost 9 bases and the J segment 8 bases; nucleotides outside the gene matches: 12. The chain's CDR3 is CASPSGSGRADEQFF. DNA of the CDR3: TGTGCCAGTCCCTCGGGTAGCGGGAGGGCAGATGAGCAGTTCTTC.

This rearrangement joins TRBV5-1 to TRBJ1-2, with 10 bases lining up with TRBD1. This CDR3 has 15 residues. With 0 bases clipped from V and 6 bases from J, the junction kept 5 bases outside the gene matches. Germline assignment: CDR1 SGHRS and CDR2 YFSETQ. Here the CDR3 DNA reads TGCGCCAGCAGCTTGGACGGGACAGGGGACGATGGCTACACCTTC. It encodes CASSLDGTGDDGYTF.

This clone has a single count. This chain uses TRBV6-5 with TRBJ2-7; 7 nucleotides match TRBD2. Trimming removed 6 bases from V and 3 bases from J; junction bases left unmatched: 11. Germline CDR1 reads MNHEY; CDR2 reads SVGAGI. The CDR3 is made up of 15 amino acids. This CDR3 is CASSRVGGEGYEQYF. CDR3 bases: TGTGCCAGCAGCAGGGTGGGGGGGGAGGGCTACGAGCAGTACTTC.

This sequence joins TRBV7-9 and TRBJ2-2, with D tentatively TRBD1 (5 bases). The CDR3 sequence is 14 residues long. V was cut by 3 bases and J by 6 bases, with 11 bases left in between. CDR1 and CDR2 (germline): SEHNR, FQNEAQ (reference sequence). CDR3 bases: TGTGCCAGCAGCTTTCAGGGTTTGTCCGGGGAGCTGTTTTTT. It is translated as CASSFQGLSGELFF.

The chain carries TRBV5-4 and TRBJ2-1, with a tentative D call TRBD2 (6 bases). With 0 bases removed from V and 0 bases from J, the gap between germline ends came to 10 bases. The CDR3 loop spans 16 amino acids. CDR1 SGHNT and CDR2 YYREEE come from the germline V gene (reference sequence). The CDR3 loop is CASSLAGSGSYNEQFF. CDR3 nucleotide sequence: TGTGCCAGCAGCTTGGCCGGTAGCGGCTCCTACAATGAGCAGTTCTTC.

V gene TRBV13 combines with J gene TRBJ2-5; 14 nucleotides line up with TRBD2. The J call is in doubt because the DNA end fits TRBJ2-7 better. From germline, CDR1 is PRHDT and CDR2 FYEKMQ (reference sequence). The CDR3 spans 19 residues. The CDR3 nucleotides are TGTGCCAGCAGCCCAGTGGGGACTAGCGGGGGCATAATCTCCTACGAGCAGTACTTC. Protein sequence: CASSPVGTSGGIISYEQYF.

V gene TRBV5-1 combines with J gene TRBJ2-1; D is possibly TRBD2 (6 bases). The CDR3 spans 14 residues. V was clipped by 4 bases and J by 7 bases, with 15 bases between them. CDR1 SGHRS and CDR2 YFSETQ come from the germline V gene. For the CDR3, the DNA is TGCGCCAGCAGCCCCGGGGTAGCGGCAAATGAGCAGTTCTTC. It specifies CASSPGVAANEQFF.

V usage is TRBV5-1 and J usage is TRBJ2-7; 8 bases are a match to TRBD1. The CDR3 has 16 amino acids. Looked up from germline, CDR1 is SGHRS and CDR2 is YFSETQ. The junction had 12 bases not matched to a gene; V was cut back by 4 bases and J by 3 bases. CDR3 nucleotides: TGCGCCAGCAGCCTAGACAGGGGAGAAGTTAGCTACGAGCAGTACTTC. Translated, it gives CASSLDRGEVSYEQYF.

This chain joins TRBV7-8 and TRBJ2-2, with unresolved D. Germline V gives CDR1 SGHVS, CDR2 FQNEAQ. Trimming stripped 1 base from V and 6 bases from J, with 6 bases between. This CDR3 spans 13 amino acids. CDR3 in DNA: TGTGCCAGCAGCTTAGTCTTTCCCGGGGAGCTGTTTTTT. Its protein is CASSLVFPGELFF. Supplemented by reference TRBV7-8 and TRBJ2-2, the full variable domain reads GAGVSQSPRYKVAKRGQDVALRCDPISGHVSLFWYQQALGQGPEFLTYFQNEAQLDKSGLPSDRFFAERPEGSVSTLKIQRTQQEDSAVYLCASSLVFPGELFFGEGSRLTVL.

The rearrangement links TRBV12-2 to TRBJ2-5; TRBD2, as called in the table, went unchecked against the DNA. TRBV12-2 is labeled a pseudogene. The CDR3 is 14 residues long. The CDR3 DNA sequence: TGTGCAAGTCGCCTTCTAGCGGAGCAAGAGACCCAGTACTTC. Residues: CASRLLAEQETQYF.

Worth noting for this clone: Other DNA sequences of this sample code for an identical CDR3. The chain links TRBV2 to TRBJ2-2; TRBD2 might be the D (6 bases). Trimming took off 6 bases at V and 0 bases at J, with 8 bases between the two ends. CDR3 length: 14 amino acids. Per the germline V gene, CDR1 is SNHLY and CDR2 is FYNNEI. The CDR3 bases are TGTGCCAGCAGGGGGGGAACGAACACCGGGGAGCTGTTTTTT. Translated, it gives CASRGGTNTGELFF.